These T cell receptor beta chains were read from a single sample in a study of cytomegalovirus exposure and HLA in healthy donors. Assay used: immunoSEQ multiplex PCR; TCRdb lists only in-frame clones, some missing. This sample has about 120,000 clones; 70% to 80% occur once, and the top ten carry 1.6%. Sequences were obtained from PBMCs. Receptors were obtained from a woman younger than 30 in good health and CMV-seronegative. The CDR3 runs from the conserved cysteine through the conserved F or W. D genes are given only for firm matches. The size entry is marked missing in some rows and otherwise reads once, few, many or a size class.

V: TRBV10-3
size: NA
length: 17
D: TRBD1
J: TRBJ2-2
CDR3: CAISAAGTGGVTGELFF
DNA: TGTGCCATCAGTGCCGCCGGGACAGGGGGCGTCACCGGGGAGCTGTTTTTT

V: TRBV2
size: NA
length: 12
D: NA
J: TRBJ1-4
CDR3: CAQGQINEKLFF
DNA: TGTGCCCAAGGACAAATTAATGAAAAACTGTTTTTT

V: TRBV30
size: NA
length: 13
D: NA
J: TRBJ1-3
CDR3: CAWDRSSGNTIYF
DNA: TGTGCCTGGGACAGGAGCTCTGGAAACACCATATATTTT

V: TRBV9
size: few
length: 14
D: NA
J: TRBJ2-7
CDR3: CASSTTPGSNEQYF
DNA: TGTGCCAGCAGCACTACACCGGGTTCCAACGAGCAGTACTTC

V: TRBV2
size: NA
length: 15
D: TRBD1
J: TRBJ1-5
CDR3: CASSAGTGDNQPQHF
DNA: TGTGCCAGCAGCGCCGGGACAGGGGACAATCAGCCCCAGCATTTT

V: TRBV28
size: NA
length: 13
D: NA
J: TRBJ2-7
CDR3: CATLQGLPYEQYF
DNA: TGTGCCACCCTCCAGGGCCTTCCCTACGAGCAGTACTTC

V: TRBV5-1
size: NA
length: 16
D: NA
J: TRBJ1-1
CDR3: CASSLDWTLANTEAFF
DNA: TGCGCCAGCAGCTTGGACTGGACATTGGCTAACACTGAAGCTTTCTTT

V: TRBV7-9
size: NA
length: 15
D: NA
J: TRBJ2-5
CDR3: CASSPPGTNQETQYF
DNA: TGTGCCAGCAGCCCTCCAGGGACAAATCAAGAGACCCAGTACTTC

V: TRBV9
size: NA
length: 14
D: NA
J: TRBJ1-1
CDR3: CASSVEGVDTEAFF
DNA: TGTGCCAGCAGCGTAGAGGGGGTGGACACTGAAGCTTTCTTT

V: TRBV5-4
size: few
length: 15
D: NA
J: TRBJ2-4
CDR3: CASSLAPQGVNIQYF
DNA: TGTGCCAGCAGCTTGGCGCCCCAGGGTGTAAACATTCAGTACTTC

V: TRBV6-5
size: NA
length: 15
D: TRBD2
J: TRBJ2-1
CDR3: CASVNSGGAGNEQFF
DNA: TGTGCCAGCGTTAATAGCGGGGGGGCAGGGAATGAGCAGTTCTTC

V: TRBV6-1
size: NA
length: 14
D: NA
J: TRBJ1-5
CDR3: CASRPGQYNQPQHF
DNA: TGTGCCAGCAGGCCCGGACAGTACAATCAGCCCCAGCATTTT

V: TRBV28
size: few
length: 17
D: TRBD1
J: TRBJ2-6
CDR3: CASSPPGQASGANVLTF
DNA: TGTGCCAGCAGTCCACCGGGACAGGCATCTGGGGCCAACGTCCTGACTTTC

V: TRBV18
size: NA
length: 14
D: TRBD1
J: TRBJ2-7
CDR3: CASSPDRGSYEQYF
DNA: TGTGCCAGCTCACCCGACAGGGGGTCTTACGAGCAGTACTTC

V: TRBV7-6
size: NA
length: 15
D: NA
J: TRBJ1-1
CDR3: CASSALGTPNTEAFF
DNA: TGTGCCAGCAGCGCTCTAGGGACACCGAACACTGAAGCTTTCTTT

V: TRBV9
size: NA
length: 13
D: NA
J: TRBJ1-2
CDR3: CASSVGRGGGYTF
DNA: TGTGCCAGCAGCGTAGGACGGGGAGGCGGCTACACCTTC

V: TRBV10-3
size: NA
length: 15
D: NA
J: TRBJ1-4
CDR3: CAISEYTATNEKLFF
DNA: TGTGCCATCAGTGAGTACACAGCAACTAATGAAAAACTGTTTTTT

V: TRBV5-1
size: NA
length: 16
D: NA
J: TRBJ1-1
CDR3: CASSLVGGEGFFEAFF
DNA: TGCGCCAGCAGCTTGGTTGGAGGGGAGGGTTTTTTTGAAGCTTTCTTT

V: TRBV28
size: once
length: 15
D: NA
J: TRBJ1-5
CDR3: CASSLDQASNQPQHF
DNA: TGTGCCAGCAGTTTAGACCAGGCAAGCAATCAGCCCCAGCATTTT

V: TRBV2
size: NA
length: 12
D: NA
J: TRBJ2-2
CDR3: CASSELSGELFF
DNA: TGTGCCAGCAGTGAATTATCCGGGGAGCTGTTTTTT

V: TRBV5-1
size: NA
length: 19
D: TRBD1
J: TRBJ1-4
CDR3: CASSRTGTGSDATNEKLFF
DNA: TGCGCCAGCAGCAGGACCGGGACAGGTTCCGATGCAACTAATGAAAAACTGTTTTTT

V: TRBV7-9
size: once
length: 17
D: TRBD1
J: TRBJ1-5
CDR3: CASSLGTGGGSNQPQHF
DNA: TGTGCCAGCAGCTTAGGTACAGGGGGGGGGAGCAATCAGCCCCAGCATTTT

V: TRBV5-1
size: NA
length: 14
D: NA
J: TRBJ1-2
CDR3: CASSLDIGDYGYTF
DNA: TGCGCCAGCAGCTTGGATATAGGGGACTATGGCTACACCTTC

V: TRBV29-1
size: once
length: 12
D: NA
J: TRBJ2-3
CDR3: CSGARGTDTQYF
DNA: TGCAGCGGAGCTCGGGGCACAGATACGCAGTATTTT

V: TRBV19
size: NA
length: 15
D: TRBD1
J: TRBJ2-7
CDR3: CASSLGTGPLYGQYF
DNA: TGTGCCAGTAGTCTTGGGACAGGGCCTTTATACGGGCAGTACTTC

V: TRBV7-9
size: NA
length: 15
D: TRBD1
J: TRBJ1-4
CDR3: CASSLGTGTNEKLFF
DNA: TGTGCCAGCAGCTTAGGGACAGGCACTAATGAAAAACTGTTTTTT

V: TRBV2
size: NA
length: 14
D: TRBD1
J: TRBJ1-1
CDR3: CASSITGANTEAFF
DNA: TGTGCCAGCAGCATAACAGGGGCCAACACTGAAGCTTTCTTT

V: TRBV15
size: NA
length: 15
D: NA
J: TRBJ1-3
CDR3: CATSRAGGSGNTIYF
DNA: TGTGCCACCAGCAGAGCGGGGGGCTCTGGAAACACCATATATTTT

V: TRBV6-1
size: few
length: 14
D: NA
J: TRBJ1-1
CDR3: CASSNRGLGTEAFF
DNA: TGTGCCAGCAGTAATCGAGGACTGGGCACTGAAGCTTTCTTT

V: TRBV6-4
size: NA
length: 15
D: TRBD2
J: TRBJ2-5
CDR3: CASSDSGGAQETQYF
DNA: TGTGCCAGCAGTGATAGCGGGGGGGCCCAAGAGACCCAGTACTTC

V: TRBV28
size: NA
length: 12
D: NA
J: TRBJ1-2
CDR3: CASSRGGTGYTF
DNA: TGTGCCAGCAGCAGAGGGGGTACTGGCTACACCTTC

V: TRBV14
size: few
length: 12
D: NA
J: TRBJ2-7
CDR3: CASSQYSYEQYF
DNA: TGTGCCAGCAGCCAATACTCCTACGAGCAGTACTTC

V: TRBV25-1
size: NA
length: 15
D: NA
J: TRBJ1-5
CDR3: CASRRQPPGNQPQHF
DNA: TGTGCCAGCAGGAGACAGCCTCCGGGCAATCAGCCCCAGCATTTT

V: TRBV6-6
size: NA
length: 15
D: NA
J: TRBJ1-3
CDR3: CASIGWDYSGNTIYF
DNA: TGTGCCAGCATAGGGTGGGACTACTCTGGAAACACCATATATTTT

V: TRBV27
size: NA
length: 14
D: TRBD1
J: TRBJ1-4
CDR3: CASSPDRGLGKLFF
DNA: TGTGCCAGCAGTCCGGACAGGGGGCTCGGGAAACTGTTTTTT

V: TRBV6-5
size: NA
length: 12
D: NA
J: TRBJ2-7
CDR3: CASSSMSYEQYF
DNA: TGTGCCAGCAGCTCTATGAGTTACGAGCAGTACTTC

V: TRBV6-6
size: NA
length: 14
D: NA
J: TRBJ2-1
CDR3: CASSYGDSYNEQFF
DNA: TGTGCCAGCAGTTACGGAGACTCCTACAATGAGCAGTTCTTC

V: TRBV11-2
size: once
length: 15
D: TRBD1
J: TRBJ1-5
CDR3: CASSLQGAQNQPQHF
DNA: TGTGCCAGCAGCCTGCAGGGGGCGCAAAATCAGCCCCAGCATTTT

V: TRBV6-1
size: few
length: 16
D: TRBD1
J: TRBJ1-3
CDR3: CASSEAGTGYGNTIYF
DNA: TGTGCCAGCAGTGAAGCCGGGACAGGGTATGGAAACACCATATATTTT

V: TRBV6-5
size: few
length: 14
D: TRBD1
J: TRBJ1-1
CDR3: CASRLGQSNTEAFF
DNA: TGTGCCAGCAGGTTGGGACAGTCGAACACTGAAGCTTTCTTT

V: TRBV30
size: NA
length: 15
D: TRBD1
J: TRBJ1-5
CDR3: CAWSDGQGNYQPQHF
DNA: TGTGCCTGGAGTGATGGACAGGGTAATTATCAGCCCCAGCATTTT

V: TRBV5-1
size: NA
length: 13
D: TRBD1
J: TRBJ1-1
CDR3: CASSGQGVTEAFF
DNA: TGCGCCAGCAGCGGGCAGGGGGTCACTGAAGCTTTCTTT

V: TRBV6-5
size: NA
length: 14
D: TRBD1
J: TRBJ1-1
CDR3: CASSEWTGNTEAFF
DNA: TGTGCCAGCAGTGAGTGGACAGGCAACACTGAAGCTTTCTTT

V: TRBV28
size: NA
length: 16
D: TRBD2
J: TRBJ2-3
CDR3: CASSPRLAGGKDTQYF
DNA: TGTGCCAGCTCACCTCGACTAGCGGGGGGGAAAGATACGCAGTATTTT

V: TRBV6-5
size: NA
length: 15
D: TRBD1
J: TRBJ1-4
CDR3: CASSYRQGKNEKLFF
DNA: TGTGCCAGCAGTTACCGACAGGGCAAGAATGAAAAACTGTTTTTT

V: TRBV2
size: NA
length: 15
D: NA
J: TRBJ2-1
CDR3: CASSRRGQGNNEQFF
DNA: TGTGCCAGCAGTCGGAGGGGGCAGGGAAACAATGAGCAGTTCTTC

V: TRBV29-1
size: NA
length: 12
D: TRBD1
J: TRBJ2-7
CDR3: CSAGTGSYEQYF
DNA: TGCAGCGCCGGGACAGGATCCTACGAGCAGTACTTC

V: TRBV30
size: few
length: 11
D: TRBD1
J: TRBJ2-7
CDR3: CAWDRGYEQYF
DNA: TGTGCCTGGGACAGGGGGTACGAGCAGTACTTC

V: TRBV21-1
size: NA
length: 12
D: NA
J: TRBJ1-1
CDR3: CAIRDREGEAFF
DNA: TGTGCCATCCGGGACAGAGAAGGTGAAGCTTTCTTT

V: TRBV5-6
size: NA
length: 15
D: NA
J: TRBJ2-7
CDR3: CASSLAPGSSYEQYF
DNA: TGTGCCAGCAGCTTGGCTCCTGGGAGCTCCTACGAGCAGTACTTC

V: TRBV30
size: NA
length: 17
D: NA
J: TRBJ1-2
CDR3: CAWSLRGGGVPLDGYTF
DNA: TGTGCCTGGAGTTTACGAGGGGGGGGCGTTCCGCTTGATGGCTACACCTTC

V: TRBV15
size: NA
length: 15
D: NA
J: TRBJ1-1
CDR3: CATSKRQPMNTEAFF
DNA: TGTGCCACCAGCAAAAGACAGCCCATGAACACTGAAGCTTTCTTT

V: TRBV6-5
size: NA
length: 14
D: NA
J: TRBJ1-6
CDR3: CASRTTEWDSPLHF
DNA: TGTGCCAGCAGGACAACAGAGTGGGATTCACCCCTCCACTTT

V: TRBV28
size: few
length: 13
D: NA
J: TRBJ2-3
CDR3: CASSFGGSDTQYF
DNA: TGTGCCAGCAGTTTTGGAGGGTCAGATACGCAGTATTTT

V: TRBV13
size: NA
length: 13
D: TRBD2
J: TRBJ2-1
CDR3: CASSFGGGGEQFF
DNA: TGTGCCAGCAGCTTTGGGGGGGGAGGAGAGCAGTTCTTC

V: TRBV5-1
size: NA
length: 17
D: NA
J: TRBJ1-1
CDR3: CASSLAVRGQGNTEAFF
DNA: TGCGCCAGCAGCTTGGCGGTCCGGGGTCAAGGAAACACTGAAGCTTTCTTT

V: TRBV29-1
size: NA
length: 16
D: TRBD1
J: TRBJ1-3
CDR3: CSVDPGQVESGNTIYF
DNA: TGCAGCGTTGACCCGGGACAGGTCGAATCTGGAAACACCATATATTTT